One and the same sample provided the 20 T cell receptor beta chains below, sequenced in a study of CD8+CD57+ T cells in acquired aplastic anemia. The template for TCR beta VDJ and CDR3 sequence profiling was genomic DNA. TCRdb re-called the reads with MiXCR, one entry per CDR3 protein. Here the sample spans roughly 200,000 distinct CDR3 sequences, approximately 65% being singletons. Patients picked for sequencing had shown CD8+CD57+ cell expansion detected by flow cytometry. Sequenced input: sorted CD4+, CD8+, or CD8+CD57+ T cells (not recorded which) from PBMCs. Source of these receptors: a human donor with aplastic anemia.

This clonotype has only a few counts. V usage is TRBV15 and J usage is TRBJ2-5, with D uncertain. Germline CDR1 and CDR2: LNHNV and YYDKDF (reference sequence). Between the trimmed V and J ends, which lost 3 bases and 5 bases, there was a span of 13 bases. This CDR3 is built from 14 residues. The CDR3 DNA reads as TGTGCCACCAGCAGCCCCACCGGATTGGAGACCCAGTACTTC. It translates to CATSSPTGLETQYF.

This clonotype was picked up many times. The chain employs TRBV24-1 and TRBJ2-7; 8 positions agree with TRBD1. V gave up 2 bases and J gave up 5 bases; unmatched junction bases: 4. CDR1 is KGHDR and CDR2 is SFDVKD in the germline V gene. The CDR3 consists of 14 residues. CDR3 loop: CATSDWTGSNEQYF. The DNA of the CDR3 is TGTGCCACCAGTGATTGGACAGGGAGTAACGAGCAGTACTTC.

The rearrangement uses TRBV24-1 and TRBJ2-2; tentatively, D is TRBD1 or TRBD2 (5 bases each). CDR3 length: 17 residues. Germline CDR1 reads KGHDR; CDR2 reads SFDVKD. The V gene lost 4 bases and the J gene lost 5 bases, with 19 bases spanning the gap. The CDR3 sequence is CATSDAPGTGKTGELFF. The CDR3 DNA reads TGTGCCACCAGTGACGCCCCAGGGACGGGTAAAACCGGGGAGCTGTTTTTT.

This clonotype was counted many times. The chain employs TRBV5-1 and TRBJ2-1; 7 bases align to TRBD1. CDR1 and CDR2 (germline): SGHRS, YFSETQ. V dropped 1 base and J dropped 0; count of bases not matched to a gene: 7. The CDR3 has 17 residues. Here the CDR3 reads CASSLPTPGGSYNEQFF. CDR3 coding DNA: TGCGCCAGCAGCTTGCCCACACCAGGGGGCTCCTACAATGAGCAGTTCTTC.

This clonotype was counted only a few times. The V and J genes are TRBV7-2 and TRBJ2-3; D may be TRBD1 (5 bases). The length of the CDR3 is 15 residues. V lost 5 bases to trimming and J lost 0 bases, with 12 bases between them. Per the germline V gene, CDR1 is SGHTA and CDR2 is FQGNSA. CDR3 DNA: TGTGCCAGCAGCACTAATGGGGCTAGCACAGATACGCAGTATTTT. Protein product: CASSTNGASTDTQYF.

This chain links TRBV27 with TRBJ2-2; D is undetermined. V lost 3 bases, J lost 4 bases, and 6 bases lay in between. This CDR3 region has 13 residues. CDR1 MNHEY and CDR2 SMNVEV come from the germline V gene (reference sequence). DNA of the CDR3: TGTGCCAGCAGTTTTGGGGTCACCGGGGAGCTGTTTTTT. Translating it yields CASSFGVTGELFF.

This clonotype was counted only a few times. V usage is TRBV24-1 and J usage is TRBJ2-1, with TRBD2 matching 9 bases. CDR1 is KGHDR and CDR2 is SFDVKD in the germline V gene. The CDR3 is 15 residues long. After removal of 2 bases from V and 9 bases from J, the junction contained 7 bases not matched to a gene. CDR3 DNA: TGTGCCACCAGTGATTCCATAGCGGGAGTCGTTGAGCAGTTCTTC. Amino acids: CATSDSIAGVVEQFF.

This clonotype appeared a few times. This CDR3 reads CATGTAGETQYF. The CDR3 region has the DNA TGTGCCACAGGGACAGCGGGGGAGACCCAGTACTTC. The rearrangement joins TRBV10-3 to TRBJ2-5; either TRBD1 or TRBD2 may fit D (7 bases each). Germline CDR1 ENHRY, CDR2 SYGVKD. The CDR3 runs to 12 residues. Trimming took off 10 bases at V and 5 bases at J, with 14 bases between the two ends.

This clonotype was detected a few times. The chain carries TRBV20-1 and TRBJ1-1; D is unclear. Trimming stripped 2 bases from V and 0 bases from J, with 4 bases between. The CDR3 length is 12 residues. CDR1 and CDR2 from the germline V gene are DFQATT and SNEGSKA (reference sequence). As DNA, the CDR3 is TGCAGTGCTAGACCGTTGAACACTGAAGCTTTCTTT. Its protein is CSARPLNTEAFF.

Remarks on this clonotype: Mismatch with germline at one junction end may stem from a read error. The genes are TRBV7-7 and TRBJ2-1, with D maybe TRBD2 (5 bases). The CDR3 spans 13 residues. Looked up from germline, CDR1 is SSHAT and CDR2 is FNYEAQ (reference sequence). CDR3 in amino acids: CASSKLHGDEQFF. The DNA of the CDR3 is TGTGCTAGCAGCAAACTACACGGGGATGAGCAGTTCTTC.

This clonotype was found once. This rearrangement joins TRBV5-1 to TRBJ2-2; 8 positions agree with TRBD2. J was trimmed by 3 bases and V by 2 bases; bases with no gene match: 6. The V gene's germline CDR1 is SGHRS and CDR2 YFSETQ. The CDR3 contains 16 residues. The CDR3 DNA sequence: TGCGCCAGCAGCTTTAGTGGACTAGCCTACACCGGGGAGCTGTTTTTT. This gives the protein CASSFSGLAYTGELFF.

CDR3 loop: CASSEDRDRSFWDEQFF. The CDR3 nucleotides are TGTGCCAGCAGTGAAGACCGGGACAGGTCCTTTTGGGATGAGCAGTTCTTC. J is TRBJ2-1 and V is TRBV25-1; 8 bases are a match to TRBD1. The CDR3 contains 17 residues. The germline gives CDR1 MGHDK, CDR2 SYGVNS. Trimming took 2 bases from V and 8 from J; bases not matched to a gene: 14.

In the case of this clonotype: With a much larger clone just one base away, this may be a read error. V is TRBV5-1 and J is TRBJ2-7; D gene uncertain. The CDR3 is 13 residues long. Looked up from germline, CDR1 is SGHRS and CDR2 is YFSETQ. Trimming stripped 0 bases from V and 7 bases from J, with 11 bases between. The DNA for the CDR3 is TGCGCCAGCAGCTTGGGGCCTGAAAATGAGCAGTACTTC. Translating it yields CASSLGPENEQYF.

The chain couples TRBV9 to TRBJ2-1, with a weak D call TRBD1 (6 bases). V dropped 0 bases and J dropped 2 bases, with 9 bases sitting between them. The CDR3 sequence is 15 residues long. Germline assignment: CDR1 SGDLS and CDR2 YYNGEE. The CDR3 reads CASSVVGAPYNEQFF. Here the CDR3 DNA reads TGTGCCAGCAGCGTAGTGGGGGCCCCCTACAATGAGCAGTTCTTC.

V usage is TRBV6-1 and J usage is TRBJ1-2; 7 nucleotides agree with TRBD1. Per the germline V gene, CDR1 is MNHNS and CDR2 is SASEGT. Unmatched junction bases numbered 12, after V lost 5 bases and J lost 6 bases. The CDR3 spans 15 residues. For the CDR3, the DNA is TGTGCCAGCAGTTACGCGGCAGGGGGTCTTGATGGCTACACCTTC. It translates to CASSYAAGGLDGYTF.

Ten or more counts support this clonotype. The chain carries TRBV7-3 and TRBJ2-3; 10 bases match TRBD2. Germline assignment: CDR1 SGHTA and CDR2 FQGTGA. V shed 2 bases and J 2 bases; nucleotides not matched to a gene: 4. This CDR3 comprises 16 residues. CDR3 amino acids: CASSLVAGGSTDTQYF. Here the CDR3 DNA reads TGTGCCAGCAGCTTAGTAGCGGGGGGATCCACAGATACGCAGTATTTT.

This clonotype was found a few times. This chain links TRBV15 with TRBJ2-7, with 11 bases that match TRBD2. Trimming took 1 base from V and 0 from J; bases not matched to a gene: 2. CDR1 is LNHNV, CDR2 YYDKDF, per germline (reference sequence). The CDR3 runs to 16 residues. CDR3 loop: CATSRGLAGNSYEQYF. CDR3 nucleotide sequence: TGTGCCACCAGCAGAGGACTAGCGGGGAACTCCTACGAGCAGTACTTC. The entire variable domain, with the rest obtained from reference TRBV15 and TRBJ2-7, is as follows: DAMVIQNPRYQVTQFGKPVTLSCSQTLNHNVMYWYQQKSSQAPKLLFHYYDKDFNNEADTPDNFQSRRPNTSFCFLDIRSPGLGDTAMYLCATSRGLAGNSYEQYFGPGTRLTVT.

This clonotype was seen repeatedly, ten times or more. The rearrangement joins TRBV10-2 to TRBJ1-5, with D maybe TRBD1 (5 bases). This CDR3 contains 13 residues. Germline V gene lookup returns CDR1 WSHSY and CDR2 SAAADI. The V end lost 6 bases, the J end lost 5 bases, and 11 bases lay between the germline ends. Here the CDR3 reads CASRVGGDQPQHF. In nucleotides, the CDR3 is TGCGCCAGCAGGGTTGGAGGGGATCAGCCCCAGCATTTT.

In nucleotides, the CDR3 is TGTGCCAGCTCACCACGGGGACAGGGGGGATACGAGCAGTACTTC. It is translated as CASSPRGQGGYEQYF. The chain has TRBV9 and TRBJ2-7; 11 bases map to TRBD1. The CDR3 length is 15 residues. Germline trimming cut 7 bases from V and 4 bases from J; bases unmatched to any gene: 10. Germline-derived CDR1 and CDR2 are SGDLS and YYNGEE.

The V and J genes are TRBV7-9 and TRBJ2-7; D uncertain. Between the trimmed V and J ends, which lost 4 bases and 0 bases, there was a span of 7 bases. This CDR3 has 13 amino acids. Looked up from germline, CDR1 is SEHNR and CDR2 is FQNEAQ (reference sequence). CDR3 in DNA: TGTGCCAGCAGCTCGGCCCTCTCCTACGAGCAGTACTTC. This encodes CASSSALSYEQYF.